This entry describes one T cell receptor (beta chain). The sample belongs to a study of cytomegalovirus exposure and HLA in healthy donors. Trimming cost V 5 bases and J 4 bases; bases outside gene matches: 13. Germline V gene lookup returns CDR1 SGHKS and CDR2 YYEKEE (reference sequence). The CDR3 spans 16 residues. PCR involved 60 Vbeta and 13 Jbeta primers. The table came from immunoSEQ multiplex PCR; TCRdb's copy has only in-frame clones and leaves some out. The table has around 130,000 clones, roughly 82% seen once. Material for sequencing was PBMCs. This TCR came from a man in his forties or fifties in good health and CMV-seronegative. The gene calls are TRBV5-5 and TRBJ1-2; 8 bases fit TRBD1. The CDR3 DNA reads TGTGCCAGCAGGTTGACAGGGGTAGGGAATTTCTATGGCTACACCTTC. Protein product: CASRLTGVGNFYGYTF. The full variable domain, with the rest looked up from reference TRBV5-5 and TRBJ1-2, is DAGVTQSPTHLIKTRGQQVTLRCSPISGHKSVSWYQQVLGQGPQFIFQYYEKEERGRGNFPDRFSARQFPNYSSELNVNALLLGDSALYLCASRLTGVGNFYGYTFGSGTRLTVV.